Below, 11 T cell receptor beta chains from the same sample are listed, as sequenced in a study of response to subunit inactivated influenza vaccine. TCRdb re-called the RT-PCR reads through MiXCR, storing one row per CDR3 protein. This sample has hundreds of thousands of distinct CDR3 sequences, with 14% found just once. This sample comprised PBMCs from blood, obtained 14 to 15 days before vaccination. The origin of the receptors is a man aged 50-59 years who received an inactivated influenza vaccine.

This clonotype turned up a few times. The chain couples TRBV11-1 to TRBJ2-2, with TRBD2 matching 12 bases. J lost 0 bases, V lost 5 bases, and 7 bases had no gene match. Germline CDR1 and CDR2: SGHAT and FQDESV (reference sequence). The CDR3 totals 18 residues. CDR3 DNA sequence: TGTGCCAGCAGCCACGTGGCTAGCGGGAGGGCGAACACCGGGGAGCTGTTTTTT. Its translation: CASSHVASGRANTGELFF.

This clonotype was found a few times. This sequence joins TRBV3-1 and TRBJ2-3; 8 nucleotides align to TRBD2. J lost 2 bases, V lost 0 bases, and 4 bases had no gene match. CDR3 length: 16 residues. Germline V gives CDR1 LGHDT, CDR2 YNNKEL (reference sequence). Here the CDR3 reads CASSQELAGPTDTQYF. The CDR3 nucleotides read TGTGCCAGCAGCCAAGAGCTAGCGGGCCCCACAGATACGCAGTATTTT.

In nucleotides, the CDR3 is TGTGCCAGCAGTCCCCAGACAGGGGGGAATGAAAAACTGTTTTTT. Its protein is CASSPQTGGNEKLFF. V gene TRBV27 combines with J gene TRBJ1-4; 9 bases are a match to TRBD1. V shed 5 bases and J 5 bases; nucleotides not matched to a gene: 6. CDR1 is MNHEY, CDR2 SMNVEV, per germline (reference sequence). CDR3 length: 15 amino acids. The full variable domain, with the rest looked up from reference TRBV27 and TRBJ1-4, is EAQVTQNPRYLITVTGKKLTVTCSQNMNHEYMSWYRQDPGLGLRQIYYSMNVEVTDKGDVPEGYKVSRKEKRNFPLILESPSPNQTSLYFCASSPQTGGNEKLFFGSGTQLSVL.

Remarks on this clonotype: The junction does not match germline at one end; this may be a read error. The chain's CDR3 is CASSATSGANF. The CDR3 bases are TGTGCCAGCAGCGCGACTAGCGGGGCTAATTTT. The chain joins TRBV11-2 to TRBJ2-3, with 11 bases fitting TRBD2. The CDR3 loop spans 11 amino acids. Germline values: CDR1 SGHAT, CDR2 FQNNGV. Complete variable domain (other parts from reference TRBV11-2 and TRBJ2-3): EAGVAQSPRYKIIEKRQSVAFWCNPISGHATLYWYQQILGQGPKLLIQFQNNGVVDDSQLPKDRFSAERLKGVDSTLKIQPAKLEDSAVYLCASSATSGANFGPGTRLTVL.

A few counts support this clonotype. The rearrangement uses TRBV9 and TRBJ2-5; no clear D gene. There are 13 residues in the CDR3. Germline V lookup: CDR1 SGDLS, CDR2 YYNGEE. With 0 bases removed from V and 4 bases from J, the gap between germline ends came to 7 bases. The CDR3 DNA sequence: TGTGCCAGCAGCGTAGCCTCCCCAGAGACCCAGTACTTC. Protein sequence: CASSVASPETQYF.

The chain employs TRBV27 and TRBJ1-2; D gene ambiguous. The germline V and J ends were trimmed by 1 base and 0 bases, with 9 bases remaining between them. Germline-derived CDR1 and CDR2 are MNHEY and SMNVEV (reference sequence). The length of the CDR3 is 15 residues. The CDR3 bases are TGTGCCAGCAGTTTATTTGGTAACGCTAACTATGGCTACACCTTC. It specifies CASSLFGNANYGYTF.

This chain links TRBV28 with TRBJ2-5, with 13 bases matching TRBD2. The CDR3 has 19 amino acids. Germline lookup yields CDR1 MDHEN and CDR2 SYDVKM. J lost 0 bases, V lost 5 bases, and 12 bases had no gene match. The CDR3 nucleotides are TGTGCCAGCAGTCCCTGGACTAGCGGGGGCGTACCTTACCAAGAGACCCAGTACTTC. Its translation is CASSPWTSGGVPYQETQYF.

This clonotype was observed many times. The CDR3 loop is CASSPSTDNYGYTF. The CDR3 coding sequence is TGTGCCAGCTCACCATCGACCGATAACTATGGCTACACCTTC. This chain connects TRBV18 to TRBJ1-2; no reliable D call. CDR1 and CDR2 (germline): KGHSH, LQKENI. Trimming took off 2 bases at V and 1 base at J, with 8 bases between the two ends. The CDR3 runs 14 residues.

This clonotype was found a few times. The chain recombines TRBV5-1 with TRBJ2-2; possibly TRBD2 for D (5 bases). This CDR3 is built from 15 residues. The V end was cut by 0 bases, the J end by 3 bases, with 9 bases between. CDR1 and CDR2 from the germline V gene are SGHRS and YFSETQ. In nucleotides, the CDR3 is TGCGCCAGCAGCTTGGTGGCGGGTTACACCGGGGAGCTGTTTTTT. Encoded protein: CASSLVAGYTGELFF.

The chain couples TRBV6-2 or TRBV6-3 to TRBJ2-5; tentative D call: TRBD2 (5 bases). This CDR3 is 10 amino acids long. Deletions cut 8 bases from V and 7 bases from J, with 8 bases between. Germline CDR1 and CDR2: MNHEY and SVGEGT. Here the CDR3 DNA reads TGTGCCAGCGGACTTCCGACCCAGTACTTC. Protein: CASGLPTQYF.

The chain uses TRBV20-1 and TRBJ2-7, with D tentatively TRBD1 (6 bases). The CDR3 runs to 12 residues. The V and J ends lost 6 bases and 2 bases respectively, with 11 bases between them. Germline V lookup: CDR1 DFQATT, CDR2 SNEGSKA (reference sequence). The CDR3 nucleotides are TGCAGTGCAACGACAGGAGCCTACGAGCAGTACTTC. Protein: CSATTGAYEQYF.